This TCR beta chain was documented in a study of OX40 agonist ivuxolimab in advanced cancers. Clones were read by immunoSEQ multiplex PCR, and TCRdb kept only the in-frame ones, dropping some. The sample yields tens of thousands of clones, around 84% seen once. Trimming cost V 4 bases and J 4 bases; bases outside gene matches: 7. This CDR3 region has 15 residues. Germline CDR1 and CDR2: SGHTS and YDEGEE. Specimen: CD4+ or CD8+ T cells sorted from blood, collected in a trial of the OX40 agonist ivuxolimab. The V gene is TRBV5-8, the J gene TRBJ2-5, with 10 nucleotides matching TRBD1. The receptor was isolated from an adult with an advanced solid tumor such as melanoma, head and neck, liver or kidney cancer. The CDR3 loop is CASSGDRGLGETQYF. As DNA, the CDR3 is TGTGCCAGCAGCGGAGACAGGGGGCTAGGAGAGACCCAGTACTTC.